Sequencing of this T cell receptor beta chain was carried out in a study of blood T cell repertoires in COVID-19. Germline V gene lookup returns CDR1 GTSNPN and CDR2 SVGIG (reference sequence). V lost 2 bases and J 1 base, leaving 17 bases between the germline ends. The CDR3 consists of 16 residues. Produced via immunoSEQ multiplex PCR; TCRdb's table is partial and in-frame only. In the table there are 200,000 to 250,000 clones, more than 80% of which are singletons. The source is a man aged 25-45 years with COVID-19, enrolled during active disease. Sequencing was carried out using peripheral blood. This chain links TRBV30 with TRBJ1-1; D call uncertain. This CDR3 reads CAWSYMRESRNTEAFF. The CDR3 bases are TGTGCCTGGAGTTACATGAGGGAGTCCCGGAACACTGAAGCTTTCTTT. Variable domain in full (rest from reference TRBV30 and TRBJ1-1): SQTIHQWPATLVQPVGSPLSLECTVEGTSNPNLYWYRQAAGRGLQLLFYSVGIGQISSEVPQNLSASRPQDRQFILSSKKLLLSDSGFYLCAWSYMRESRNTEAFFGQGTRLTVV.